A selection of T cell receptor beta chains follows, all from one sample in a study of regulatory T cells in long-lasting Graves disease. MiXCR, applied by TCRdb to the multiplex PCR reads, yields one record per CDR3 protein. The data show about 470,000 distinct CDR3 sequences, more than 20% seen once. The material was peripheral blood mononuclear cells (PBMCs), obtained when the disease was refractory, from a patient treated with antithyroid drugs. Receptors were obtained from a female donor with Graves disease. Both conserved end residues are part of each CDR3. D genes are given only for firm matches. Some rows have no size entry. The others give once, few or many, or a class for an expanded clone.

13 | - | - | TRBJ1-1 | TRBV5-6 | TGTGCCTGCAGCAGGGCAGGGACCACTGAAGCTTTCTTT | CACSRAGTTEAFF
18 | - | - | TRBJ1-4 | TRBV7-2 | TGTGCCAGCAGCTTAGGCGGTGGGTTAGGTGTGGGGCGAGAAAAACTGTTTTTT | CASSLGGGLGVGREKLFF
16 | TRBD2 | many | TRBJ2-2 | TRBV5-5 | TGTGCCAGCAGATCCGTTAGCGGGAATAAGGGCGGGGAGCTGTTTTTT | CASRSVSGNKGGELFF
14 | TRBD2 | few | TRBJ2-7 | TRBV5-6 | TGTGCCAGCACGCGACTAGCTTTAGGCTACGAGCAGTACTTC | CASTRLALGYEQYF
14 | TRBD2 | once | TRBJ2-1 | TRBV20-1 | TGCAGTGCTATGACTAGCGGGGCCTACAATGAGCAGTTCTTC | CSAMTSGAYNEQFF
16 | TRBD2 | - | TRBJ2-3 | TRBV19 | TGTGCCAGTAGTCCCCTCGGAAGCGGGAGACCAGATACGCAGTATTTT | CASSPLGSGRPDTQYF
14 | - | - | TRBJ2-7 | TRBV20-1 | TGCAGTGCTAGAGAATGGGAGTTCACCTACGAGCAGTACTTC | CSAREWEFTYEQYF
17 | TRBD2 | few | TRBJ2-5 | TRBV4-1 | TGCGCCAGCAGCCAAGATCCGGCGGGAGGGCTCCAAGAGACCCAGTACTTC | CASSQDPAGGLQETQYF
15 | - | few | TRBJ1-5 | TRBV19 | TGTGCCAGTAGTATTTCGGGGGTGGGCAATCAGCCCCAGCATTTT | CASSISGVGNQPQHF
15 | - | many | TRBJ1-5 | TRBV12-3/TRBV12-4 | TGTGCCAGCAGTTTAAAGATTGGGGTTAATCAGCCCCAGCATTTT | CASSLKIGVNQPQHF
16 | TRBD2 | few | TRBJ2-7 | TRBV5-1 | TGCGCCAGCAGCTTCCTTAGCGGGAGAACCTCCTACGAGCAGTACTTC | CASSFLSGRTSYEQYF
16 | TRBD1 | many | TRBJ2-2 | TRBV28 | TGTGCCAGCAGCCTGGGACAGGGGGTAGGCACCGGGGAGCTGTTTTTT | CASSLGQGVGTGELFF
14 | - | few | TRBJ1-6 | TRBV10-1 | TGCGCCAGCAGTGAACGGAACCCATATAGGTTACTCCACTTT | CASSERNPYRLLHF
15 | - | - | TRBJ2-2 | TRBV28 | TGTGCCAGCAGTCTCCAGAAGACTATAAGCGGGGAGCTGTTTTTT | CASSLQKTISGELFF
14 | TRBD2 | many | TRBJ2-7 | TRBV30 | TGTGCCTGCTTGCCGGGACTAGCGTACTACGAGCAGTACTTC | CACLPGLAYYEQYF
15 | - | few | TRBJ2-2 | TRBV5-1 | TGCGCCAGCAGCTTGTGGGGGAGTGAGACCGGGGAGCTGTTTTTT | CASSLWGSETGELFF
17 | - | - | TRBJ2-2 | TRBV19 | TGTGCCAGTAGCCCGTTCCGTAAGCGAGAGAACACCGGGGAGCTGTTTTTT | CASSPFRKRENTGELFF